This T cell receptor (beta chain) emerged from a study of cytomegalovirus exposure and HLA in healthy donors. Overall study: Approximately 190 million T cells yielded about 120 million unique TCR beta sequences, as an earlier analysis found.

J lost 4 bases, V lost 1 base, and 7 bases had no gene match. The CDR3 contains 17 residues. Per germline, CDR1 MGHRA and CDR2 YSYEKL. To note about this clone: What it binds is not known.

General study findings and limits: Later analysis revealed greater clonal expansion in HLA-associated TCR beta chains than in equally common others. Across donors, sequencing depth was assumed by presence/absence analyses to be roughly uniform. Association of a missense DCLRE1C variant with TCR beta V- and J-gene trimming was reported in a later analysis.

PCR used 60 Vbeta primers and 13 Jbeta primers. The table came from immunoSEQ multiplex PCR; TCRdb's copy has only in-frame clones and leaves some out. The table has some 180,000 clones, over 75% seen once. V is TRBV4-1 and J is TRBJ2-3; TRBD2 matches 11 bases. The TCR was taken from a girl under three years old in good health and CMV-seronegative. Sequences were obtained from PBMCs. The CDR3 DNA reads TGCGCCAGCAGCCAAGCTCGGCTAGCGGGAGGCCCAGATACGCAGTATTTT. Protein: CASSQARLAGGPDTQYF.